What follows are 8 T cell receptor beta chains derived from one specimen sequenced in a study of control samples from healthy donors and cancer patients. Sequencing was performed with immunoSEQ multiplex PCR; in TCRdb, only in-frame clones are kept and a portion is missing. The sample records 15,000 or so clones, 87% being singletons. Sample: PBMCs. The receptors were gathered from a woman aged 70-85 years with colorectal cancer.

This clone has just a few counts. The chain employs TRBV18 and TRBJ1-1; D call uncertain. The CDR3 is made up of 15 amino acids. V gave up 3 bases and J gave up 1 base, with 12 bases separating them. Per the germline V gene, CDR1 is KGHSH and CDR2 is LQKENI. The CDR3 is CASSPPVVQNTEAFF. CDR3 in DNA: TGTGCCAGCTCACCCCCGGTGGTGCAGAACACTGAAGCTTTCTTT. The variable domain in full, completed from reference TRBV18 and TRBJ1-1, reads NAGVMQNPRHLVRRRGQEARLRCSPMKGHSHVYWYRQLPEEGLKFMVYLQKENIIDESGMPKERFSAEFPKEGPSILRIQQVVRGDSAAYFCASSPPVVQNTEAFFGQGTRLTVV.

The J gene is TRBJ1-6, the V gene TRBV30; D is ambiguous. Germline V gives CDR1 GTSNPN, CDR2 SVGIG (reference sequence). The ends were cut back, 1 base at V and 9 bases at J, with 4 bases in the middle. This CDR3 has 11 amino acids. The chain's CDR3 is CAWSESSPLHF. DNA for the CDR3: TGTGCCTGGAGTGAATCTTCACCCCTCCACTTT.

The V gene is TRBV6-5, the J gene TRBJ1-1; tentatively, D is TRBD1 (6 bases). Germline loops: CDR1 MNHEY, CDR2 SVGAGI. This CDR3 has 16 residues. The V end was cut by 0 bases, the J end by 1 base, with 12 bases between. The CDR3 loop reads CASSYSLGAENTEAFF. As DNA, the CDR3 is TGTGCCAGCAGTTACTCGCTGGGGGCAGAGAACACTGAAGCTTTCTTT.

J is TRBJ2-2 and V is TRBV5-1; D may be TRBD2 (6 bases). The CDR3 is made up of 17 amino acids. V was pared by 0 bases and J by 1 base, with 13 bases between. The germline V gene encodes CDR1 SGHRS and CDR2 YFSETQ. CDR3 residues: CASSLETSQLNTGELFF. CDR3 coding DNA: TGCGCCAGCAGCTTGGAAACTAGCCAATTGAACACCGGGGAGCTGTTTTTT.

The V and J genes are TRBV5-5 and TRBJ2-1, with 7 bases identical to TRBD2. The J segment lost 8 bases and the V segment lost 3 bases, leaving 2 bases of the junction unmatched. In germline, CDR1 is SGHKS, CDR2 YYEKEE (reference sequence). The CDR3 runs 12 residues. The CDR3: CASSSRGDEQFF. CDR3 nucleotides: TGTGCCAGCAGCTCTCGGGGGGATGAGCAGTTCTTC.

The chain employs TRBV24-1 and TRBJ1-6; D ambiguous. The V end was cut by 5 bases, the J end by 9 bases, with 10 bases between. The CDR3 length is 13 residues. The germline gives CDR1 KGHDR, CDR2 SFDVKD. CDR3 sequence: CATSGGLGSPLHF. CDR3 nucleotide sequence: TGTGCCACCAGTGGAGGGTTAGGTTCACCCCTCCACTTT.

The rearrangement joins TRBV6-6 to TRBJ1-2; maybe TRBD1 (5 bases). The V end was cut by 3 bases, the J end by 8 bases, with 16 bases between. The CDR3 has 14 residues. Per the germline V gene, CDR1 is MNHNY and CDR2 is SVGAGI (reference sequence). This chain's CDR3 is CASSYAGEEGGYTF. In DNA, the CDR3 is TGTGCCAGCAGTTATGCGGGGGAGGAAGGGGGCTACACCTTC.

Concerning this clone itself: An end of the junction does not agree with germline; a read error may underlie this. The sample has other DNA sequences that encode this CDR3 too. CDR3 DNA sequence: TGCGCCAGCAGCTTCCTCCGGGGGACTGAAGCTTTCTTT. Translated, it gives CASSFLRGTEAFF. The chain couples TRBV5-8 to TRBJ1-1; tentative D call: TRBD1 (5 bases). Germline CDR1 SGHTS, CDR2 YDEGEE. CDR3 length: 13 amino acids.